Listed here are 4 T cell receptor beta chains from one sample, sequenced in a study of cytomegalovirus exposure and HLA in healthy donors. Use of 60 Vbeta and 13 Jbeta primers characterized the PCR. Clones were read by immunoSEQ multiplex PCR, and TCRdb kept only the in-frame ones, dropping some. The sample lists 150,000 or so clones, about 80% occurring once. The sequencing sample was made of PBMCs. Source of these receptors: a man aged 35-49 years in good health and CMV-seronegative.

This chain links TRBV5-6 with TRBJ2-3, with 9 bases fitting TRBD2. After removal of 0 bases from V and 0 bases from J, the junction contained 8 bases not matched to a gene. The CDR3 consists of 18 residues. Per the germline V gene, CDR1 is SGHDT and CDR2 is YYEEEE. CDR3 bases: TGTGCCAGCAGCTTGGGGCTAGCGGGGCCCCCTAGCACAGATACGCAGTATTTT. Translated: CASSLGLAGPPSTDTQYF.

The chain employs TRBV30 and TRBJ1-2; 10 positions match TRBD1. CDR1 and CDR2 (germline): GTSNPN, SVGIG (reference sequence). The CDR3 is made up of 13 amino acids. With V trimmed by 2 bases and J by 8 bases, 5 bases remained unmatched. The CDR3 DNA reads as TGTGCCTGGAGTCGGGGGACAGGGGACGGCTACACCTTC. Translating it yields CAWSRGTGDGYTF.

The V and J genes are TRBV13 and TRBJ2-1, with TRBD1 matching 7 bases. Germline-derived CDR1 and CDR2 are PRHDT and FYEKMQ (reference sequence). The CDR3 loop spans 14 amino acids. J gave up 0 bases and V 6 bases, and 2 bases lay outside the gene matches. The CDR3 loop is CASRNRGSYNEQFF. CDR3 in DNA: TGTGCCAGCAGGAACAGGGGCTCCTACAATGAGCAGTTCTTC.

This clone occurred a few times. The chain carries TRBV18 and TRBJ2-7; possible D gene TRBD2, 6 bases. With 3 bases removed from V and 5 bases from J, the gap between germline ends came to 11 bases. CDR1 is KGHSH and CDR2 is LQKENI in the germline V gene. The CDR3 sequence is 13 residues long. This CDR3 reads CASSPRLEDEQYV. For the CDR3, the DNA is TGTGCCAGCTCACCTCGACTAGAAGACGAGCAGTACGTC.